The rows below give T cell receptor beta chains drawn from one sample of a study of OX40 agonist ivuxolimab in advanced cancers. Profiled with immunoSEQ multiplex PCR; TCRdb holds only in-frame clones, not every one. This table has about 83,000 clones, around 90% appearing once. Sample: CD4+ or CD8+ T cells sorted from blood, taken in a trial of the OX40 agonist ivuxolimab. The receptors originated from an adult with an advanced solid tumor such as melanoma, head and neck, liver or kidney cancer. CDR3s include the opening cysteine and the closing phenylalanine or tryptophan. D genes are given only for firm matches. Size is omitted from some rows. Given values are once, few, many or a class for expanded clones.

cdr3_length j_call clone_size v_call d_call cdr3_aa
20 TRBJ2-3 . TRBV10-3 TRBD2 CAISDPTSGRAYRSPDTQYF
16 TRBJ2-5 once TRBV27 TRBD2 CASSITSARPQETQYF
17 TRBJ1-6 . TRBV23-1 TRBD1 CASSQSSKGTGNSPLHF
14 TRBJ2-7 . TRBV27 . CASSLSTGTYEQYF
16 TRBJ2-1 . TRBV7-2 TRBD2 CASSLTASGSYNEQFF
13 TRBJ1-6 few TRBV27 . CASSFLGNSPLHF
16 TRBJ2-1 . TRBV6-6 TRBD1 CASSYQLPTGYNEQFF
14 TRBJ2-1 few TRBV7-3 TRBD2 CASSLTNIAGQQFF
12 TRBJ1-5 . TRBV7-9 . CASSLGGAGVHF
12 TRBJ2-3 . TRBV5-1 . CASSSTQDTQYF
14 TRBJ1-1 . TRBV5-1 . CASSTQGNDAEAFF
15 TRBJ2-3 . TRBV7-7 . CASSPHGTSTDTQYF
14 TRBJ2-5 . TRBV27 . CASSSLHFRETQYF
14 TRBJ2-2 . TRBV5-1 . CASSLSQGTGELFF
14 TRBJ1-2 . TRBV6-5 . CASRGVRGDYGYTF
15 TRBJ2-3 . TRBV7-9 . CASSLGARPLDTQYF